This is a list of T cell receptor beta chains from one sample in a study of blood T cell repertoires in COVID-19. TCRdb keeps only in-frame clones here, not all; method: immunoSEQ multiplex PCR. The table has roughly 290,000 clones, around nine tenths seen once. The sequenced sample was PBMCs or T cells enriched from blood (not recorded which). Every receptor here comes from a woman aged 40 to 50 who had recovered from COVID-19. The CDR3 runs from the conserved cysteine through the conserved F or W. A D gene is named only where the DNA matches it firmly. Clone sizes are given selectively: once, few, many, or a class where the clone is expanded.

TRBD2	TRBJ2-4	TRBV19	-	CASSRTSGRAVNIQYF	TGTGCCAGTAGTAGGACTAGCGGGAGGGCCGTCAACATTCAGTACTTC
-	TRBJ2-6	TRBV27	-	CASSPGRFSGANVLTF	TGTGCCAGCAGTCCAGGCCGATTCTCTGGGGCCAACGTCCTGACTTTC
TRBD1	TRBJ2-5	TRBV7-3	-	CASSLNRGETQYF	TGTGCCAGCAGCTTAAACAGGGGAGAGACCCAGTACTTC
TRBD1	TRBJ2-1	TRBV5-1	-	CASSRTGLAYNEQFF	TGCGCCAGCTCCCGGACAGGGTTAGCCTACAATGAGCAGTTCTTC
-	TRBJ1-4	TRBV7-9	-	CASSFSDLRQEKLFF	TGTGCCAGCAGCTTCAGTGACCTCAGGCAGGAAAAACTGTTTTTT
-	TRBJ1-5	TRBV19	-	CASSWESQPQHF	TGTGCCAGTAGTTGGGAGTCACAGCCCCAGCATTTT
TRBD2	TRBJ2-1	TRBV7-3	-	CASSFGTNNEQFF	TGTGCCAGCAGCTTCGGGACTAACAATGAGCAGTTCTTC
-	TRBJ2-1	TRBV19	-	CATSRQDEQFF	TGTGCCACCTCCAGACAGGATGAGCAGTTCTTC
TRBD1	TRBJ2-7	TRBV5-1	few	CASSLPAGQGDEQYF	TGCGCCAGCAGCTTACCGGCGGGACAGGGCGACGAGCAGTACTTC
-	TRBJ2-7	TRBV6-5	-	CASSKGLLLEQYF	TGTGCCAGCAGTAAGGGACTGCTCCTCGAGCAGTACTTC
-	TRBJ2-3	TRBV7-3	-	CASSPSYSHTDTQYF	TGTGCCAGCAGCCCCTCATACTCCCACACAGATACGCAGTATTTT
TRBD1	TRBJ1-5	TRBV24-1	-	CATSDPGQGSPQHF	TGTGCCACCAGTGATCCGGGACAGGGTTCACCCCAGCATTTT
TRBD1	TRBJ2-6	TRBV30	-	CAWVPLGQGVGANVLTF	TGTGCCTGGGTTCCCCTCGGACAGGGGGTGGGGGCCAACGTCCTGACTTTC
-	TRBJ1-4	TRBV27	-	CASSRQASHEKLFF	TGTGCCAGCAGCCGACAGGCCTCTCATGAAAAACTGTTTTTT
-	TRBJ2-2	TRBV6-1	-	CASSELGLGTGELFF	TGTGCCAGCAGTGAACTCGGGTTAGGCACCGGGGAGCTGTTTTTT
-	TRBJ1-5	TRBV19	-	CASKGDPYERQPQHF	TGTGCCAGTAAGGGGGACCCGTATGAGAGACAGCCCCAGCATTTT
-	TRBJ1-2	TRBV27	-	CASRPEGLSYGYTF	TGTGCCAGCAGACCGGAGGGCCTGTCGTATGGCTACACCTTC
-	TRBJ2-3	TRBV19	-	CASSATGGSTSVDTQYF	TGTGCCAGTAGTGCCACAGGGGGCTCGACTAGCGTCGATACGCAGTATTTT
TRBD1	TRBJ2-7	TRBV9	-	CASSAGGSFGYEQYF	TGTGCCAGCAGCGCAGGGGGCTCCTTTGGGTACGAGCAGTACTTC
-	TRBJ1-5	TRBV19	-	CASSMHRGGQPQHF	TGTGCCAGTAGTATGCATCGGGGAGGCCAGCCCCAGCATTTT